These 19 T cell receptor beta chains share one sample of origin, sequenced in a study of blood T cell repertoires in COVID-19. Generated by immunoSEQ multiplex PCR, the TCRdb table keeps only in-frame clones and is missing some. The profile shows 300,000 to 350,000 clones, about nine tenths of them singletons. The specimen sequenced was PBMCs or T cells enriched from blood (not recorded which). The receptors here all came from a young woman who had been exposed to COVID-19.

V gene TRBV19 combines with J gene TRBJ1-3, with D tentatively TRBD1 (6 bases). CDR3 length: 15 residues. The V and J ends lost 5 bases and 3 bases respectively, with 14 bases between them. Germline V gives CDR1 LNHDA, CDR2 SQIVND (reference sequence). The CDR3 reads CASSPQGHLGNTIYF. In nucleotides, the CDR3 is TGTGCCAGTAGTCCACAGGGACACCTTGGAAACACCATATATTTT.

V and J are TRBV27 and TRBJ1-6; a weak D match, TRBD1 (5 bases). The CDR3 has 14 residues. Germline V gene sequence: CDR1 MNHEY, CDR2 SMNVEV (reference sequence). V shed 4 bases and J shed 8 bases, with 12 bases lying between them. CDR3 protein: CASSSTGLDSPLHF. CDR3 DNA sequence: TGTGCCAGCAGTTCAACGGGACTCGATTCACCCCTCCACTTT.

The CDR3 protein is CASSTSGAYNEQFF. The CDR3 nucleotides are TGTGCCAGCAGTACTAGCGGGGCCTACAATGAGCAGTTCTTC. The genes are TRBV7-3 and TRBJ2-1; 10 nucleotides match TRBD2. CDR1 is SGHTA and CDR2 is FQGTGA in the germline V gene. The CDR3 has 14 residues. With V trimmed by 6 bases and J by 2 bases, 1 base remained unmatched.

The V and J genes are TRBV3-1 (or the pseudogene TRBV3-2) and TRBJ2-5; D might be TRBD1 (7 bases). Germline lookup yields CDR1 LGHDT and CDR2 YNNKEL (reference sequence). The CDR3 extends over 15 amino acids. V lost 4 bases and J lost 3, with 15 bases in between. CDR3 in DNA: TGTGCCAGCAGCCGACAGGGAGGTTGGGAAGAGACCCAGTACTTC. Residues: CASSRQGGWEETQYF.

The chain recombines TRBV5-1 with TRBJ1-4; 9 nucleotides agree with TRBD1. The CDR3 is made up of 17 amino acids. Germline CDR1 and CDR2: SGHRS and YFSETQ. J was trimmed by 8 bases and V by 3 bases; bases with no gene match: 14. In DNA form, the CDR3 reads TGCGCCAGCAGCTGGTGGATAAGGACAGGGGAGAGCGAAAAACTGTTTTTT. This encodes CASSWWIRTGESEKLFF.

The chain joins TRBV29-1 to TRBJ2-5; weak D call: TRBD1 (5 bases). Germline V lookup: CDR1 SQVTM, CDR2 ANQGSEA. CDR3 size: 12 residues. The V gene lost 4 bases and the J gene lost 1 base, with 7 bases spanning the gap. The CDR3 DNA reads TGCAGCGTTGGCGACAGCCAAGAGACCCAGTACTTC. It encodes CSVGDSQETQYF.

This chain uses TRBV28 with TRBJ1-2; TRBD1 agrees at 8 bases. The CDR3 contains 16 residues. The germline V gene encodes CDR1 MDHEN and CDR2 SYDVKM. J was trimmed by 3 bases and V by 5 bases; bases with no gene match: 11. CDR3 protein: CASSVDGNRGDYGYTF. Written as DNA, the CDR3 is TGTGCCAGCAGTGTAGATGGGAACAGGGGGGACTATGGCTACACCTTC.

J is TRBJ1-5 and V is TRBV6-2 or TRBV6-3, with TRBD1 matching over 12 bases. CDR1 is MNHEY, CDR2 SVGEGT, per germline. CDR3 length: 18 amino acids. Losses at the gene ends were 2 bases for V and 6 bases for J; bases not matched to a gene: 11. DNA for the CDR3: TGTGCCAGCAGTTACGAGGGACAGGGGGCCCGGGTAAGTCAGCCCCAGCATTTT. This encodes CASSYEGQGARVSQPQHF.

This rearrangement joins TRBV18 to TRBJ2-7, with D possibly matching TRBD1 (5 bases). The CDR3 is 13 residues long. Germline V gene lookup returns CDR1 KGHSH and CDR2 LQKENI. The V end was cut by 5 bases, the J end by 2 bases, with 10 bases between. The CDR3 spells CASSRGITYEQYF. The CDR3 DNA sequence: TGTGCCAGCTCAAGGGGCATCACCTACGAGCAGTACTTC.

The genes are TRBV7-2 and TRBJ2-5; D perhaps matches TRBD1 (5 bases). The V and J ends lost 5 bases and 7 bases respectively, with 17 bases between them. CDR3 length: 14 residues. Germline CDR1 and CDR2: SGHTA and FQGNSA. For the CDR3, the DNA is TGTGCCAGCAGCCCCCACATGGCGCAGGGGACCCAGTACTTC. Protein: CASSPHMAQGTQYF.

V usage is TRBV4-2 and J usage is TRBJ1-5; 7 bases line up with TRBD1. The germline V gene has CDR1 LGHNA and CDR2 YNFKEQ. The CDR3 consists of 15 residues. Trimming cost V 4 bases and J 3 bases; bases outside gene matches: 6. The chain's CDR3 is CASSPRQGFNQPQHF. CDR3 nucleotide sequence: TGTGCCAGCAGCCCTAGACAGGGCTTCAATCAGCCCCAGCATTTT.

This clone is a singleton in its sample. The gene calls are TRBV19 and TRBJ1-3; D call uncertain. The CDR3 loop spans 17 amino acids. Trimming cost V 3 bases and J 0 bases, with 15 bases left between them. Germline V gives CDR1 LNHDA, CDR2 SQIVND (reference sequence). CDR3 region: CASSIRTGFASGNTIYF. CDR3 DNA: TGTGCCAGTAGTATTCGCACGGGGTTTGCCTCTGGAAACACCATATATTTT.

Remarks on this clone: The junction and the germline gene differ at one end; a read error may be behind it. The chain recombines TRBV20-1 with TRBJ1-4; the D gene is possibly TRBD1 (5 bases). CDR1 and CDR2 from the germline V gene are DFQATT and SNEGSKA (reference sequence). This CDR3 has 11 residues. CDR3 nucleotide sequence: TGCAGTGCCAGAGGGCAGGGTCACCTGTTTTTT. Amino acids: CSARGQGHLFF.

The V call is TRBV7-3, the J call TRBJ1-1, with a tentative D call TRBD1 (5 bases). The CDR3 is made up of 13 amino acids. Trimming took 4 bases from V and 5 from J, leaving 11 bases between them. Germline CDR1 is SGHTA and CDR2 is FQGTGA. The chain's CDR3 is CASSSHQGTEAFF. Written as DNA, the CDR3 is TGTGCCAGCAGCTCACATCAGGGTACTGAAGCTTTCTTT.

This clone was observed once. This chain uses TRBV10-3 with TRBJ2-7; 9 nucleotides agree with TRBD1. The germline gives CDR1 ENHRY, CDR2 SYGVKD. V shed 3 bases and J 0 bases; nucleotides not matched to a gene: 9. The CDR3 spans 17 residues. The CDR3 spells CAISDGTGGKISYEQYF. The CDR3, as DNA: TGTGCCATCAGTGACGGAACAGGGGGCAAGATCTCCTACGAGCAGTACTTC.

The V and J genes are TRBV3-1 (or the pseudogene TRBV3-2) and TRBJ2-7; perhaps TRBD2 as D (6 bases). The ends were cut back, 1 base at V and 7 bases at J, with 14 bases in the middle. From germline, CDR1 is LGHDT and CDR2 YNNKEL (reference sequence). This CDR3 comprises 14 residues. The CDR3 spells CASSQGQAGGEQYF. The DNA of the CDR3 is TGTGCCAGCAGCCAAGGTCAGGCCGGAGGGGAGCAGTACTTC.

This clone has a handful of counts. The CDR3 here is CASSWDLAAVRQYF. The CDR3, as DNA: TGTGCCAGCAGTTGGGACCTAGCGGCGGTGCGGCAGTACTTC. The J gene is TRBJ2-7, the V gene TRBV28; 7 bases are a match to TRBD2. Germline V CDR1 and CDR2: MDHEN, SYDVKM. CDR3 length equals 14 residues. Trimming took 4 bases from V and 9 from J; bases not matched to a gene: 12. The whole variable domain, filled in from reference TRBV28 and TRBJ2-7, reads DVKVTQSSRYLVKRTGEKVFLECVQDMDHENMFWYRQDPGLGLRLIYFSYDVKMKEKGDIPEGYSVSREKKERFSLILESASTNQTSMYLCASSWDLAAVRQYFGPGTRLTVT.

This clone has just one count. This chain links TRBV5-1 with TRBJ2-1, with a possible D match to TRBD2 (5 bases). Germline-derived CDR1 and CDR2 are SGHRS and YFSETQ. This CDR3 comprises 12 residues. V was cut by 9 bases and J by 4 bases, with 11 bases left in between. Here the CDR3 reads CATSGLYNEQFF. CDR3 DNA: TGCGCCACTTCCGGACTGTACAATGAGCAGTTCTTC.

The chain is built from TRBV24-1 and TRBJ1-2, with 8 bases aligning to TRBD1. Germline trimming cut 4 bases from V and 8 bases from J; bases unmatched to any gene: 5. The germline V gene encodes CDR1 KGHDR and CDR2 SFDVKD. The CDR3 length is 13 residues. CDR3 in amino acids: CATSEQGVEGYTF. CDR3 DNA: TGTGCCACCAGTGAACAGGGGGTCGAAGGCTACACCTTC.